One sample yielded the 6 T cell receptor beta chains listed below, sequenced in a study of control samples from healthy donors and cancer patients. Here immunoSEQ multiplex PCR was the method, and the copy in TCRdb shows in-frame clones only, minus some. The table records 60,000 to 85,000 clones, 92% of them present only once. The sample comprised blood. These receptors were obtained from a woman aged 60-70 years in good health.

The chain uses TRBV6-1 and TRBJ1-2, with D unclear. The CDR3 sequence is 16 residues long. From germline, CDR1 is MNHNS and CDR2 SASEGT. Deletions cut 3 bases from V and 4 bases from J, with 18 bases between. The CDR3, as DNA: TGTGCCAGCAGTGACCTAGGTCCAGCCCCATCCTATGGCTACACCTTC. Amino acid sequence: CASSDLGPAPSYGYTF.

The chain uses TRBV10-3 and TRBJ2-3; 9 nucleotides match TRBD2. V lost 4 bases to trimming and J lost 1 base; unmatched junction nucleotides: 6. The CDR3 contains 16 residues. CDR1 is ENHRY and CDR2 is SYGVKD in the germline V gene. The CDR3 DNA reads TGTGCCATCAGTGGCCCCCAGCGGGAGGGCACAGATACGCAGTATTTT. Translating gives CAISGPQREGTDTQYF.

The chain has TRBV6-2 or TRBV6-3 and TRBJ2-7; 8 bases map to TRBD2. V was pared by 0 bases and J by 3 bases, with 13 bases of the junction left unmatched. Germline CDR1 is MNHEY and CDR2 is SVGEGT. The CDR3 is 18 residues long. The chain's CDR3 is CASSYSTGTRETFYEQYF. The CDR3 DNA sequence: TGTGCCAGCAGTTACTCTACCGGGACTAGAGAGACATTCTACGAGCAGTACTTC.

The chain couples TRBV28 to TRBJ2-1; 12 bases match TRBD2. V trimming: 3 bases; J trimming: 9 bases; junction bases outside the gene matches: 6. The CDR3 runs to 15 residues. Germline V CDR1 and CDR2: MDHEN, SYDVKM. The CDR3 DNA is TGTGCCAGCAGTTTTACTAGCGGGAGGAAAGGTGAGCAGTTCTTC. Amino acid sequence: CASSFTSGRKGEQFF.

This clone was observed a handful of times. This chain connects TRBV19 to TRBJ1-3; the D is unclear. Per the germline V gene, CDR1 is LNHDA and CDR2 is SQIVND (reference sequence). Trimming removed 1 base from V and 8 bases from J, with 9 bases in between. The CDR3 covers 13 residues. The CDR3 region has the DNA TGTGCCAGTAGTATAGCTCCCCTGGACACCATATATTTT. Amino acid sequence: CASSIAPLDTIYF.

The gene calls are TRBV6-2 or TRBV6-3 and TRBJ2-5; 7 bases fit TRBD2. This CDR3 spans 13 amino acids. Germline assignment: CDR1 MNHEY and CDR2 SVGEGT. V was pared by 5 bases and J by 5 bases, with 5 bases of the junction left unmatched. The chain's CDR3 is CASSAGLGETQYF. As DNA, the CDR3 is TGTGCCAGCAGTGCTGGACTAGGGGAGACCCAGTACTTC.